This TCR beta chain was sequenced during a study of T-cell reconstitution after alpha-beta-depleted transplantation in children (dated by TCRdb to the mid-2010s). Regarding the complete study: The study quantitatively tracked T-cell immune reconstitution after TCRalphabeta/CD19-depleted allogeneic hematopoietic cell transplantation in children using TCR repertoire profiling.

This clonotype has a handful of counts. Which antigen it targets is not known. No base quality values were provided; no much bigger clone lies one nucleotide off. The library was produced with PCR. The instrument given in TCRdb is Illumina HiSeq 2500. TCR library preparation used molecular barcoding, with unique molecular identifiers applied to normalize quantification of the TCRbeta repertoire. TCRdb reran the public reads through fastp at Q25 and MiXCR, keeping productive beta chains. Rows with a matching CDR3 protein are joined into one entry that keeps the most common DNA and genes. The sample has 500,000 or so distinct CDR3 sequences on record, around a third of them singletons. The ten biggest clones cover 2% to 2.5% of the sample. At the junction V is shortened by 6 bases and J by 2 bases; bases outside the gene matches: 3. From a lookup of the germline V gene, CDR1 and CDR2 are SQVTM and ANQGSEA. The CDR3 covers 12 residues, taking in both the cysteine and the phenylalanine. The kept DNA is CDR3 alone, 36 bases in frame from the first base.

The material sequenced was PBMCs from the stem cell graft donor, taken from the stem cell graft. The rearranged chain carries TRBV29-1 and TRBJ2-5, with TRBD2 matching 7 junction bases. The TCR originated in a human donor who donated a stem cell graft to a child with aplastic anemia. This receptor carries the CDR3 CSVRTRQETQYF. The nucleotide sequence reads TGCAGCGTACGGACTAGGCAAGAGACCCAGTACTTC.